The entry that follows covers one T cell receptor (beta chain) sequence. In the original workflow: Reference gene primer amplification gave nucleated cell count estimates. Clones were sequenced by immunoSEQ multiplex PCR, and TCRdb holds only the in-frame ones, with some missing. The V and J calls and clone size come from that table; D and trimming were worked out from the DNA. The sample lists fewer than 350,000 clones; approximately 88% were seen once. The source of the sample is a study of blood T cell repertoires in COVID-19. Across about two dozen US areas, participants ranged in age from about 18 to 90 years. The germline V gene encodes CDR1 SGHNT and CDR2 YYREEE (reference sequence). There are 17 residues in the CDR3. V was cut by 0 bases and J by 0 bases, with 14 bases left in between.

The source of this sequence is a man aged 55 to 70 who had recovered from COVID-19. The chain has TRBV5-4 and TRBJ2-3; D may be TRBD2 (5 bases). Sequences were obtained from PBMCs or T cells enriched from blood (not recorded which). The DNA of the CDR3 is TGTGCCAGCAGCTTGGGGCTTCGCGGAGGTAGCACAGATACGCAGTATTTT. Amino acid sequence: CASSLGLRGGSTDTQYF.